This is a list of T cell receptor beta chains from one sample in a study of cytomegalovirus exposure and HLA in healthy donors. Sequencing used immunoSEQ multiplex PCR; TCRdb keeps in-frame clones, though not all of them. The repertoire holds some 120,000 clones, with 60% to 85% as singletons. The sample taken for sequencing was PBMCs. The receptors here all came from a woman aged 18-29 years in good health and CMV-seronegative. Each CDR3 is given with its conserved first and last residue. D genes are given only for firm matches. Only some rows state a clone size, as once, few, many or a class for expanded clones.

J gene: TRBJ1-3; clone size: once; D gene: TRBD1; V gene: TRBV2; CDR3 protein: CASSADRVGNTIYF; CDR3 DNA: TGTGCCAGCAGTGCGGACAGGGTTGGAAACACCATATATTTT
J gene: TRBJ2-1; clone size: few; D gene: .; V gene: TRBV5-1; CDR3 protein: CASSLREGNEQFF; CDR3 DNA: TGCGCCAGCAGCTTGCGGGAAGGCAATGAGCAGTTCTTC
J gene: TRBJ1-2; clone size: few; D gene: TRBD1; V gene: TRBV4-1; CDR3 protein: CASSQGTGGYGYTF; CDR3 DNA: TGCGCCAGCAGCCAAGGAACAGGGGGCTATGGCTACACCTTC
J gene: TRBJ1-5; clone size: .; D gene: .; V gene: TRBV5-6; CDR3 protein: CASSLYQGRQPQHF; CDR3 DNA: TGTGCCAGCAGCTTGTACCAGGGGCGCCAGCCCCAGCATTTT
J gene: TRBJ2-5; clone size: .; D gene: TRBD1; V gene: TRBV15; CDR3 protein: CATSRSGQGKETQYF; CDR3 DNA: TGTGCCACCAGCAGATCGGGACAGGGGAAAGAGACCCAGTACTTC
J gene: TRBJ2-3; clone size: .; D gene: TRBD2; V gene: TRBV10-2; CDR3 protein: CASRRENTDTQYF; CDR3 DNA: TGCGCCAGCCGGCGGGAGAACACAGATACGCAGTATTTT
J gene: TRBJ1-5; clone size: .; D gene: TRBD1; V gene: TRBV15; CDR3 protein: CATSRDYRGISNQPQHF; CDR3 DNA: TGTGCCACCAGCAGAGACTACAGGGGAATTAGCAATCAGCCCCAGCATTTT
J gene: TRBJ1-3; clone size: .; D gene: TRBD1; V gene: TRBV16; CDR3 protein: CASSHPDRSSGNTIYF; CDR3 DNA: TGTGCCAGCAGCCACCCGGACAGGAGCTCTGGAAACACCATATATTTT
J gene: TRBJ2-7; clone size: few; D gene: TRBD1; V gene: TRBV7-6; CDR3 protein: CASSLDPGGEQYF; CDR3 DNA: TGTGCCAGCAGCTTAGATCCAGGGGGCGAGCAGTACTTC
J gene: TRBJ2-7; clone size: .; D gene: .; V gene: TRBV6-1; CDR3 protein: CASSEVQGDEQYF; CDR3 DNA: TGTGCCAGCAGTGAAGTCCAGGGCGACGAGCAGTACTTC
J gene: TRBJ1-5; clone size: .; D gene: .; V gene: TRBV2; CDR3 protein: CASSVNNQPQHF; CDR3 DNA: TGTGCCAGCAGCGTTAACAATCAGCCCCAGCATTTT
J gene: TRBJ2-2; clone size: .; D gene: TRBD2; V gene: TRBV13; CDR3 protein: CASSLRLAGGTGELFF; CDR3 DNA: TGTGCCAGCAGCTTACGACTAGCGGGGGGAACCGGGGAGCTGTTTTTT
J gene: TRBJ2-3; clone size: .; D gene: TRBD1; V gene: TRBV4-2; CDR3 protein: CASSQDGQGATDTQYF; CDR3 DNA: TGTGCCAGCAGCCAAGACGGCCAGGGGGCAACAGATACGCAGTATTTT
J gene: TRBJ2-5; clone size: .; D gene: TRBD1; V gene: TRBV7-2; CDR3 protein: CASSFGLGQQETQYF; CDR3 DNA: TGTGCCAGCAGCTTTGGGCTGGGACAGCAAGAGACCCAGTACTTC
J gene: TRBJ2-3; clone size: .; D gene: TRBD2; V gene: TRBV5-1; CDR3 protein: CASSLVGGESTDTQYF; CDR3 DNA: TGCGCCAGCAGCTTGGTCGGGGGGGAAAGCACAGATACGCAGTATTTT
J gene: TRBJ1-2; clone size: .; D gene: TRBD1; V gene: TRBV6-5; CDR3 protein: CASSSPTQGAEGYTF; CDR3 DNA: TGTGCCAGCAGTTCACCGACACAGGGGGCAGAGGGCTACACCTTC
J gene: TRBJ2-5; clone size: .; D gene: .; V gene: TRBV5-1; CDR3 protein: CASSFLATGQETQYF; CDR3 DNA: TGCGCCAGCAGCTTCCTAGCGACGGGACAAGAGACCCAGTACTTC
J gene: TRBJ2-1; clone size: .; D gene: .; V gene: TRBV7-7; CDR3 protein: CASSLRSPGREDYNEQFF; CDR3 DNA: TGTGCTAGCAGCTTACGCTCTCCCGGGAGAGAAGATTACAATGAGCAGTTCTTC